The rows below give T cell receptor beta chains drawn from one sample of a study of OX40 agonist ivuxolimab in advanced cancers. TCRdb keeps only in-frame clones here, not all; method: immunoSEQ multiplex PCR. The sample consists of around 30,000 clones, over 90% of them appearing once. The sequencing used CD4+ or CD8+ T cells sorted from blood, collected in a trial of the OX40 agonist ivuxolimab. Receptors were obtained from an adult with an advanced solid tumor such as melanoma, head and neck, liver or kidney cancer. Each CDR3 is given with its conserved first and last residue. A D gene is named only where the DNA matches it firmly. Not every row has a clone size; where given, it reads once, few, many or a size class.

d_gene	j_gene	abundance	len	v_gene	CDR3nt	CDR3aa
.	TRBJ1-1	.	12	TRBV29-1	TGCAGCGTTGAAGGAGGGTTCGCTGAAGCTTTCTTT	CSVEGGFAEAFF
.	TRBJ2-1	.	11	TRBV7-9	TGTGCCAGCAGCTTAGGTGCGACTCAGTTCTTC	CASSLGATQFF
TRBD2	TRBJ2-1	.	21	TRBV7-3	TGTGCCAGCAGCTCGTTTCACAGGATGACTAGCGGGGGGGCGTCCTACAATGAGCAGTTCTTC	CASSSFHRMTSGGASYNEQFF
TRBD1	TRBJ2-3	.	14	TRBV10-1	TGCGCCAGCAGCCGGACAGGGGGCACAGATACGCAGTATTTT	CASSRTGGTDTQYF
.	TRBJ2-7	.	10	TRBV20-1	TGCAGTGTGGTAGGGGACGAGCAGTACTTC	CSVVGDEQYF
.	TRBJ2-6	once	11	TRBV30	TGTGCCTGGAGTGTGGCAAACGTCCTGACTTTC	CAWSVANVLTF
.	TRBJ2-1	.	16	TRBV6-1	TGTGCCAGCAGTGCCTTCCGGGCCGAGGAGGGGGATGAGCAGTTCTTC	CASSAFRAEEGDEQFF
.	TRBJ1-2	.	15	TRBV7-9	TGTGCCAGCAGCTCAACCAGGACAGCTAACTATGGCTACACCTTC	CASSSTRTANYGYTF
.	TRBJ1-2	.	16	TRBV6-5	TGTGCCAGCAGTTACTCGACAGGTTATACTAACTATGGCTACACCTTC	CASSYSTGYTNYGYTF
.	TRBJ2-3	.	14	TRBV29-1	TGCAGCGCCACCGGGACCCCACTCGCAGATACGCAGTATTTT	CSATGTPLADTQYF
TRBD2	TRBJ2-7	.	15	TRBV27	TGTGCCAGCAGTTTAAGCGGGAGGGGAAGGTACGAGCAGTACTTC	CASSLSGRGRYEQYF
.	TRBJ2-5	.	14	TRBV19	TGTGCCAGTAGCCGCGGTGGGGGACAAGAGACCCAGTACTTC	CASSRGGGQETQYF
TRBD1	TRBJ2-6	.	16	TRBV30	TGTGCCTGGAGTGGGGACAGCAACTCTGGGGCCAACGTCCTGACTTTC	CAWSGDSNSGANVLTF
TRBD1	TRBJ2-2	.	16	TRBV5-4	TGTGCCAGCAGCACTTCAGGGGGTAGTATCACCGGGGAGCTGTTTTTT	CASSTSGGSITGELFF
.	TRBJ2-1	few	15	TRBV7-3	TGTGCCAGCAGCTTAAGAGGGGGGGCTATCAATGAGCAGTTCTTC	CASSLRGGAINEQFF
TRBD1	TRBJ1-5	.	14	TRBV29-1	TGCAGCGTTGACCGGGACAGCGGCAATCAGCCCCAGCATTTT	CSVDRDSGNQPQHF
TRBD1	TRBJ2-5	.	14	TRBV7-7	TGTGCTAGCAGCTTAGCAGGGGGCCAAGAGACCCAGTACTTC	CASSLAGGQETQYF
TRBD1	TRBJ1-2	once	16	TRBV19	TGTGCCAGTAGTCTCCAGTCGCCGGGACAGGCCTATGGCTACACCTTC	CASSLQSPGQAYGYTF
TRBD1	TRBJ1-5	.	14	TRBV7-2	TGTGCCAGCAGCCAACAGGGGATTAATCAGCCCCAGCATTTT	CASSQQGINQPQHF
TRBD1	TRBJ1-2	.	15	TRBV5-1	TGCGCCAGCAGCTTGGTTGGACAGGGGGGATCAGGCTACACCTTC	CASSLVGQGGSGYTF
.	TRBJ1-1	.	15	TRBV18	TGTGCCAGCTCACCTCGAGGTATTTCAAACACTGAAGCTTTCTTT	CASSPRGISNTEAFF
.	TRBJ1-5	.	13	TRBV6-1	TGTGCCAGCAGTGGACAGTGGGATCAGCCCCAGCATTTT	CASSGQWDQPQHF